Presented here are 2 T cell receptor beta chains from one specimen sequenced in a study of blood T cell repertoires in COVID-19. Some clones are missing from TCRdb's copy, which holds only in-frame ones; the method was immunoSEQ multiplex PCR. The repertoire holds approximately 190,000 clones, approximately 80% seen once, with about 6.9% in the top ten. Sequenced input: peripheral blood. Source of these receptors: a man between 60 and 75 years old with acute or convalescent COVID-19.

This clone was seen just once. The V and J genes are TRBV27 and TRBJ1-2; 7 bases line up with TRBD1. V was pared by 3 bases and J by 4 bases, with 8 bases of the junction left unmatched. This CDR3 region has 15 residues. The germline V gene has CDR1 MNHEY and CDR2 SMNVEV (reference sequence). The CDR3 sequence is CASSFDREQRYGYTF. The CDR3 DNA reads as TGTGCCAGCAGTTTCGACAGGGAGCAACGCTATGGCTACACCTTC.

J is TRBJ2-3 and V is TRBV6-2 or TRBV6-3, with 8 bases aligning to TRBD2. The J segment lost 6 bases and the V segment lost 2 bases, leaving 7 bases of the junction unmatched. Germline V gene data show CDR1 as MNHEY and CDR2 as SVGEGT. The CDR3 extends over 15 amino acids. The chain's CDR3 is CASSYGGGSKDTQYF. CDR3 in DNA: TGTGCCAGCAGTTACGGCGGGGGGTCGAAGGATACGCAGTATTTT.